A selection of T cell receptor beta chains follows, all from one sample in a study of T cells after posttransplantation cyclophosphamide. Here immunoSEQ multiplex PCR was the method, and the copy in TCRdb shows in-frame clones only, minus some. Of 66,000 or so clones listed, about 94% were seen once; the top ten hold about 3%. Sequenced input: PBMCs. These receptors came from a woman in her thirties in good health and a related stem cell transplant donor. Both conserved end residues are part of each CDR3. The order of the fields is D gene, J gene, V gene, clone size, CDR3 DNA, CDR3 protein. The D gene is left open where the match is weak. Clone size is stated in some rows and not others, as once, few, many or a class when expanded.

D gene: NA
J gene: TRBJ2-7
V gene: TRBV5-1
clone size: NA
CDR3 DNA: TGCGCCAGCAGCTTATCCCAGGGTACGTACGAGCAGTACTTC
CDR3 protein: CASSLSQGTYEQYF

D gene: TRBD1
J gene: TRBJ1-4
V gene: TRBV30
clone size: NA
CDR3 DNA: TGTGCCTGGGCGAGACAGGGAAGTGAAAAACTGTTTTTT
CDR3 protein: CAWARQGSEKLFF

D gene: NA
J gene: TRBJ1-1
V gene: TRBV5-6
clone size: NA
CDR3 DNA: TGTGCCAGCAGCTTTACAGGAGACACTGAAGCTTTCTTT
CDR3 protein: CASSFTGDTEAFF

D gene: NA
J gene: TRBJ1-2
V gene: TRBV5-1
clone size: NA
CDR3 DNA: TGCGCCAGCAGCTTTGGTGGGTCTCTGCGGGATGGCTACACCTTC
CDR3 protein: CASSFGGSLRDGYTF

D gene: NA
J gene: TRBJ2-2
V gene: TRBV5-1
clone size: NA
CDR3 DNA: TGCGCCAGCAGCTTGGAGAACAGGGCGAACACCGGGGAGCTGTTTTTT
CDR3 protein: CASSLENRANTGELFF

D gene: NA
J gene: TRBJ1-2
V gene: TRBV28
clone size: NA
CDR3 DNA: TGTGCCAGCAGTTCTCACTCGACTGCAAACTATGGCTACACCTTC
CDR3 protein: CASSSHSTANYGYTF

D gene: TRBD1
J gene: TRBJ1-5
V gene: TRBV27
clone size: NA
CDR3 DNA: TGTGCCAGCAGTCTCGGGACAGGGGGCAATCAGCCCCAGCATTTT
CDR3 protein: CASSLGTGGNQPQHF

D gene: TRBD1
J gene: TRBJ2-3
V gene: TRBV6-4
clone size: once
CDR3 DNA: TGTGCCAGCAGGGACAGGGAAGGGGGAGATACGCAGTATTTT
CDR3 protein: CASRDREGGDTQYF

D gene: NA
J gene: TRBJ1-6
V gene: TRBV28
clone size: NA
CDR3 DNA: TGTGCCAGCAGCCAGGGGATCTCACCCCTCCACTTT
CDR3 protein: CASSQGISPLHF

D gene: NA
J gene: TRBJ2-5
V gene: TRBV28
clone size: NA
CDR3 DNA: TGTGCCAGCAGTTTAAGGAGCCTGGGGTCAGGGTTAGAGACCCAGTACTTC
CDR3 protein: CASSLRSLGSGLETQYF

D gene: NA
J gene: TRBJ2-2
V gene: TRBV5-4
clone size: once
CDR3 DNA: TGTGCCAGCAGCTACGGGAAGCCCGGGGAGCTGTTTTTT
CDR3 protein: CASSYGKPGELFF

D gene: TRBD1
J gene: TRBJ2-1
V gene: TRBV7-3
clone size: NA
CDR3 DNA: TGTGCCAGCAGCGTATGGGACAGGCCCTACAATGAGCAGTTCTTC
CDR3 protein: CASSVWDRPYNEQFF

D gene: NA
J gene: TRBJ1-2
V gene: TRBV11-2
clone size: NA
CDR3 DNA: TGTGCCAGCACCCGGGACACCGAAACCTCTGGCTACACCTTC
CDR3 protein: CASTRDTETSGYTF

D gene: TRBD1
J gene: TRBJ2-7
V gene: TRBV7-2
clone size: once
CDR3 DNA: TGTGCCAGCAGGTCCGGGACAGGGGACGAGCAGTACTTC
CDR3 protein: CASRSGTGDEQYF

D gene: NA
J gene: TRBJ2-1
V gene: TRBV15
clone size: NA
CDR3 DNA: TGTGCCACCAGCAGACGGACAGCCTCCTACAATGAGCAGTTCTTC
CDR3 protein: CATSRRTASYNEQFF

D gene: TRBD1
J gene: TRBJ1-4
V gene: TRBV9
clone size: NA
CDR3 DNA: TGTGCCAGCAGCCCGGACAGGGGAACTAATGAAAAACTGTTTTTT
CDR3 protein: CASSPDRGTNEKLFF

D gene: NA
J gene: TRBJ1-6
V gene: TRBV5-5
clone size: NA
CDR3 DNA: TGTGCCAGCAGCCCTCCAGGGGACCCCTATAATTCACCCCTCCACTTT
CDR3 protein: CASSPPGDPYNSPLHF

D gene: NA
J gene: TRBJ1-2
V gene: TRBV18
clone size: once
CDR3 DNA: TGTGCCAGCTCACCCGGGACACCGGAATTATATGGCTACACCTTC
CDR3 protein: CASSPGTPELYGYTF

D gene: TRBD1
J gene: TRBJ1-6
V gene: TRBV19
clone size: many
CDR3 DNA: TGTGCCAGTAGTACCCGATGGACAGGGAGTAATTCACCCCTCCACTTT
CDR3 protein: CASSTRWTGSNSPLHF

D gene: NA
J gene: TRBJ2-7
V gene: TRBV19
clone size: NA
CDR3 DNA: TGTGCCAGTAGCGGAGGGATGGTCTACGAGCAGTACTTC
CDR3 protein: CASSGGMVYEQYF

D gene: NA
J gene: TRBJ2-1
V gene: TRBV11-2
clone size: NA
CDR3 DNA: TGTGCCAGCAGCTTAGTGGGGTTGGAGATCGTCTACAATGAGCAGTTCTTC
CDR3 protein: CASSLVGLEIVYNEQFF

D gene: NA
J gene: TRBJ1-5
V gene: TRBV13
clone size: NA
CDR3 DNA: TGTGCCAGCAGCAAAACAGGCCCCCAGGGGCCCCAGCATTTT
CDR3 protein: CASSKTGPQGPQHF

D gene: NA
J gene: TRBJ1-2
V gene: TRBV5-1
clone size: NA
CDR3 DNA: TGCGCCAGCGGTGGCTACACCTTC
CDR3 protein: CASGGYTF

D gene: NA
J gene: TRBJ1-2
V gene: TRBV5-1
clone size: once
CDR3 DNA: TGCGCCAGCGCCCCAAGAAAGGGTCAAGGCTACACCTTC
CDR3 protein: CASAPRKGQGYTF

D gene: NA
J gene: TRBJ1-1
V gene: TRBV7-3
clone size: NA
CDR3 DNA: TGTGCCAGCCGCCAAGGGTCAGCGAACACTGAAGCTTTCTTT
CDR3 protein: CASRQGSANTEAFF

D gene: NA
J gene: TRBJ2-1
V gene: TRBV7-2
clone size: NA
CDR3 DNA: TGTGCCAGCAGCTTACGAGGGGGGCCCCACAATGAGCAGTTCTTC
CDR3 protein: CASSLRGGPHNEQFF

D gene: TRBD1
J gene: TRBJ1-2
V gene: TRBV19
clone size: NA
CDR3 DNA: TGTGCCAGTAAGTTGCGGCCGGGACAGGGGACCAATTCCTATGGCTACACCTTC
CDR3 protein: CASKLRPGQGTNSYGYTF

D gene: TRBD2
J gene: TRBJ2-3
V gene: TRBV7-9
clone size: NA
CDR3 DNA: TGTGCCAGCAGCTTAGAGGGCGGGGGAGCCCTCAATTTT
CDR3 protein: CASSLEGGGALNF

D gene: TRBD1
J gene: TRBJ2-3
V gene: TRBV10-3
clone size: NA
CDR3 DNA: TGTGCCATCAGTGAGTCACCGGGACAGGGGGCAGATACGCAGTATTTT
CDR3 protein: CAISESPGQGADTQYF

D gene: TRBD1
J gene: TRBJ1-5
V gene: TRBV19
clone size: once
CDR3 DNA: TGTGCCAGTGGGGACAGGGTGACTCGGCAGCCCCAGCATTTT
CDR3 protein: CASGDRVTRQPQHF

D gene: TRBD2
J gene: TRBJ2-3
V gene: TRBV7-8
clone size: NA
CDR3 DNA: TGTGCCAGCAGCTTACCAGCGGGGAAGATAGATACGCAGTATTTT
CDR3 protein: CASSLPAGKIDTQYF

D gene: NA
J gene: TRBJ1-3
V gene: TRBV6-1
clone size: NA
CDR3 DNA: TGTGCCAGCAGTGAGGCGGCGCGGGGAAACACCATATATTTT
CDR3 protein: CASSEAARGNTIYF

D gene: TRBD1
J gene: TRBJ2-1
V gene: TRBV6-1
clone size: NA
CDR3 DNA: TGTGCCAGCTTTAGGGACAGGGGGATCAACAATGAGCAGTTCTTC
CDR3 protein: CASFRDRGINNEQFF

D gene: NA
J gene: TRBJ2-1
V gene: TRBV19
clone size: NA
CDR3 DNA: TGTGCCAGTAGTTTCCACAATGAGCAGTTCTTC
CDR3 protein: CASSFHNEQFF

D gene: TRBD2
J gene: TRBJ2-2
V gene: TRBV29-1
clone size: NA
CDR3 DNA: TGCAGCGTGGGACTAGCGGGGGGGCTGGGCACCGGGGAGCTGTTTTTT
CDR3 protein: CSVGLAGGLGTGELFF

D gene: NA
J gene: TRBJ1-3
V gene: TRBV7-2
clone size: NA
CDR3 DNA: TGTGCCAGCAGCCGACAGGTGACCTCTGGAAACACCATATATTTT
CDR3 protein: CASSRQVTSGNTIYF

D gene: TRBD2
J gene: TRBJ2-5
V gene: TRBV11-2
clone size: NA
CDR3 DNA: TGTGCCAGCAGCTTATATGGCGGGGGGGCTCGAGAGACCCAGTACTTC
CDR3 protein: CASSLYGGGARETQYF